This T cell receptor (beta chain) was captured by sequencing in a study of blood T cells in healthy people across ages. Next came a second PCR, run for about 6 to 11 cycles, which used a sample-barcoded 5' primer along with a J-beta primer mix. TCRdb fed the 5' RACE reads into MiXCR, producing one record per CDR3 protein. The table lists about 800,000 distinct CDR3 sequences, around 25% of them singletons. The table lists this clonotype with a few counts. The junction had 1 base not matched to a gene; V was cut back by 3 bases and J by 1 base. The CDR3 spans 13 residues. Germline V gene data show CDR1 as DFQATT and CDR2 as SNEGSKA (reference sequence). This same sample was also part of a study on T cells of mothers and their children.

Sequencing was performed on blood. This sequence originates from a boy between 10 and 17 years old in good health. The chain links TRBV20-1 to TRBJ1-1; the match to TRBD1 covers 8 bases. In nucleotides, the CDR3 is TGCAGTGCTAGGGACAGGGCGAACACTGAAGCTTTCTTT. It encodes CSARDRANTEAFF.